This T cell receptor beta chain was captured by sequencing in a study of blood T cell repertoires in COVID-19 (TCRdb year 2020). Some background on the complete study: The collaborator samples originated in the United States, Italy and Spain and spanned the acute and convalescent phases of COVID-19. The prospective study material was composed of cDNA or gDNA derived from T cells, B-cell-depleted T cells, or PBMCs. Where available, HLA class I and class II types were obtained from metadata supplied by the sample provider rather than from assay-based typing. Deeply sampled blood TCRbeta repertoires from subjects exposed to, actively infected with, or recovered from COVID-19 were included in the dataset. Samples were obtained from the ongoing ImmuneRACE study (first 160 participants) and from some 1,300 subjects provided by 6 global collaborators. Nearly every sample came with metadata listing a de-identified subject ID, COVID-19 status, age in years and sex. The repertoires were released in a freely available public database meant as a resource for research on the immune response to SARS-CoV-2. General conclusions and limits of the study: How much clinical and demographic metadata was included differed by source and by participant, and the metadata was provided uncurated.

One collaborating source in Seattle enrolled patients while the patients were actively infected and followed the patients over time throughout the course of disease. The collaborating institutions used their own protocols to collect whole blood in K2EDTA tubes. For TCRbeta analysis, collaborators shipped samples as frozen whole blood, isolated PBMCs, or DNA extracted from either of those sample types. TCRbeta CDR3 regions were amplified from genomic DNA using the immunoSEQ Assay, a bias-controlled multiplex PCR. In the paper's pipeline: The number of nucleated cells in each sample was estimated from the amplification of reference gene primers within the assay. Sequence reads were collapsed and filtered to measure the absolute abundance of every unique TCRbeta CDR3 rearrangement. For each sample, productive Simpson clonality was calculated as the square root of Simpson's diversity index over productive rearrangements. The table comes from immuneACCESS by way of TCRdb, which keeps in-frame sequences with V and J called. Part of the clones is missing from these tables; in studies checked, under half for an unresolved V gene and the rest for unknown reasons. V, J and clone size reflect that table, while D and trimming were determined from the DNA. The sample profile shows 220,000 or so clones; roughly 80% of them were found once. Jointly, the top ten make up approximately 8% of the sample.

Looking up the germline V gene yields CDR1 MDHEN and CDR2 SYDVKM. The CDR3 sequence holds 16 residues, the cysteine and phenylalanine included. Solely the CDR3 DNA is kept, with 48 bases framed from the first base. The germline ends are 15 bases apart after V is trimmed by 3 bases and J by 6 bases. To note about this clone: It has no known antigen specificity. No quality values exist for individual bases; no much larger clone is one base distant.

The chain links TRBV28 with TRBJ1-6, with the D gene too uncertain to name. The sequencing input was peripheral blood. The sequence was collected from a woman at least 80 years old with COVID-19, enrolled during active disease. The DNA sequence is as follows: TGTGCCAGCAGTTTTAGGAGGGTCTTCCCTAATTCACCCCTCCACTTT. This translates into CASSFRRVFPNSPLHF.